The 13 T cell receptor beta chains given below trace back to one sample, sequenced in a study of T cell responses to AZD1222 COVID-19 vaccine (dated by TCRdb to 2020 to 2022). The sample's time point label is to be understood as: baseline before first vaccination. Libraries were made using the immunoSEQ multiplex PCR assay. The table comes from immuneACCESS by way of TCRdb, which keeps in-frame sequences with V and J called. Part of the clones is missing from these tables; in studies checked, under half for an unresolved V gene and the rest for unknown reasons. The sample contains around 100,000 clones, 90% of them found a single time. Together, the top ten hold 1% to 1.5% of the sample. The sample consisted of peripheral blood, taken on day 0 of AZD1222 vaccination. These receptors all stem from an adult in good health.

The chain recombines TRBV5-4 with TRBJ2-5, with 10 bases fitting TRBD1. The CDR3 runs 16 residues. The V gene's germline CDR1 is SGHNT and CDR2 YYREEE (reference sequence). V dropped 4 bases and J dropped 5; count of bases not matched to a gene: 11. DNA of the CDR3: TGTGCCAGCAGCCCCGGCGGGGACAGGGGTTATGAGACCCAGTACTTC. Translating it yields CASSPGGDRGYETQYF.

V and J are TRBV4-1 and TRBJ1-3; the D is unclear. The V gene's germline CDR1 is MGHRA and CDR2 YSYEKL. The CDR3 covers 15 residues. V was cut by 1 base and J by 0 bases, with 7 bases left in between. The CDR3 bases are TGCGCCAGCAGCCAAGTGTTGGGCTCTGGAAACACCATATATTTT. Amino acids: CASSQVLGSGNTIYF.

The chain links TRBV28 to TRBJ1-2; D is possibly TRBD1 (6 bases). There are 14 residues in the CDR3. Germline-derived CDR1 and CDR2 are MDHEN and SYDVKM. V was clipped by 7 bases and J by 6 bases, with 18 bases between them. CDR3 sequence (DNA): TGTGCCAGCACAGTGGCGGGGGGCGCGGATGGCTACACCTTC. This translates into CASTVAGGADGYTF.

This chain connects TRBV5-5 to TRBJ2-1; the D gene is possibly TRBD1 (6 bases). Trimming removed 4 bases at V and 3 bases at J, with 17 bases between. The CDR3 loop spans 16 amino acids. The germline V gene has CDR1 SGHKS and CDR2 YYEKEE (reference sequence). The chain's CDR3 is CASSPILRQDYNEQFF. The CDR3, as DNA: TGTGCCAGCAGCCCAATTTTGCGACAGGACTACAATGAGCAGTTCTTC.

The rearrangement uses TRBV4-1 and TRBJ1-4; D gene unclear. This CDR3 has 15 amino acids. Between the trimmed V and J ends, which lost 0 bases and 2 bases, there was a span of 7 bases. Germline CDR1 MGHRA, CDR2 YSYEKL. The DNA of the CDR3 is TGCGCCAGCAGCCAAGACTTGGCGACTAATGAAAAACTGTTTTTT. Amino acid sequence: CASSQDLATNEKLFF.

The chain uses TRBV2 and TRBJ1-5; D is undetermined. V was shortened by 6 bases and J by 3 bases, with 9 bases between the two germline ends. The V gene's germline CDR1 is SNHLY and CDR2 FYNNEI. The CDR3 consists of 13 residues. The CDR3 sequence is CASRKGSNQPQHF. CDR3 in DNA: TGTGCCAGCAGGAAGGGCTCCAATCAGCCCCAGCATTTT.

The chain has TRBV12-3 or TRBV12-4 and TRBJ1-6; D is unclear. The CDR3 has 11 amino acids. V shed 6 bases and J shed 12 bases, with 9 bases lying between them. In nucleotides, the CDR3 is TGTGCCAGCAGCCCCGGTGGACCCCTCCACTTT. This codes for CASSPGGPLHF.

Concerning this clone: A junction boundary mismatches the germline segment, possibly from a read error. The chain uses TRBV6-5 and TRBJ2-7, with 12 bases lining up with TRBD1. This CDR3 is built from 14 residues. CDR1 and CDR2 from the germline V gene are MNHEY and SVGAGI. The CDR3 DNA reads TGTGCCAGCATGGGGACAGGGGGCTCCCACGAGCAGTACTTC. Protein product: CASMGTGGSHEQYF.

V is TRBV7-9 and J is TRBJ1-2; D is unresolved. V was cut by 1 base and J by 8 bases, with 8 bases left in between. The CDR3 contains 12 residues. Germline loops: CDR1 SEHNR, CDR2 FQNEAQ (reference sequence). As DNA, the CDR3 is TGTGCCAGCAGCTTAGACTTGGGGGGCTACACCTTC. Translating gives CASSLDLGGYTF. The full variable domain, rest sourced from reference TRBV7-9 and TRBJ1-2, is DTGVSQNPRHKITKRGQNVTFRCDPISEHNRLYWYRQTLGQGPEFLTYFQNEAQLEKSRLLSDRFSAERPKGSFSTLEIQRTEQGDSAMYLCASSLDLGGYTFGSGTRLTVV.

The chain carries TRBV7-9 and TRBJ1-2, with D possibly being TRBD1 (6 bases). Trimming removed 3 bases at V and 5 bases at J, with 19 bases between. The germline CDR1 and CDR2 sequences are SEHNR and FQNEAQ (reference sequence). The CDR3 covers 16 residues. The CDR3 reads CASSFPSAGGLYGYTF. For the CDR3, the DNA is TGTGCCAGCAGCTTCCCGTCTGCTGGGGGCCTTTATGGCTACACCTTC.

The rearrangement uses TRBV18 and TRBJ1-2; D is unclear. The CDR3 is 15 residues long. V was clipped by 1 base and J by 7 bases, with 16 bases between them. Germline values: CDR1 KGHSH, CDR2 LQKENI. CDR3 sequence (DNA): TGTGCCAGCTCACCACGGGGTCCCCCTAATAGTGGCTACACCTTC. It yields the protein CASSPRGPPNSGYTF.

The genes are TRBV20-1 and TRBJ2-3; no definite D call. The germline V gene encodes CDR1 DFQATT and CDR2 SNEGSKA (reference sequence). Trimming cost V 3 bases and J 6 bases, with 7 bases left between them. The CDR3 sequence is 11 residues long. CDR3 in amino acids: CSASVGDTQYF. In DNA form, the CDR3 reads TGCAGTGCTAGTGTGGGGGATACGCAGTATTTT.

The chain has TRBV4-1 and TRBJ1-6, with D unresolved. This CDR3 is built from 15 residues. V lost 1 base and J lost 7, with 11 bases in between. The germline gives CDR1 MGHRA, CDR2 YSYEKL. The CDR3 protein is CASSQVFEENSPLHF. The CDR3 DNA reads TGCGCCAGCAGCCAAGTGTTCGAGGAGAATTCACCCCTCCACTTT.